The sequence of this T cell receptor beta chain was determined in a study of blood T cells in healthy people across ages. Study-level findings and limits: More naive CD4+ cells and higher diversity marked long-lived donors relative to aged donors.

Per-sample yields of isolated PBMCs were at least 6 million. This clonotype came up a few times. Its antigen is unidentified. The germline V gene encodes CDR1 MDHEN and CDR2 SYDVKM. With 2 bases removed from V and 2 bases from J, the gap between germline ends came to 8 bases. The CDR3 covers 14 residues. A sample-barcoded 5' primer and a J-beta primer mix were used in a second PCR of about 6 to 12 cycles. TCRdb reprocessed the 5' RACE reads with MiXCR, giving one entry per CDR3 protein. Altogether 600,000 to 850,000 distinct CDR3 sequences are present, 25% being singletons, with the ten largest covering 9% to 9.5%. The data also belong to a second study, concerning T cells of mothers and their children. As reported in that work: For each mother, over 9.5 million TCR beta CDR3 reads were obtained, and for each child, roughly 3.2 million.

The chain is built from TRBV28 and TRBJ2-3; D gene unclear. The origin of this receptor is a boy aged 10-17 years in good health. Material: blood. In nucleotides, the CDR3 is TGTGCCAGCAGTTTAAAACAGTACACAGATACGCAGTATTTT. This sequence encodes CASSLKQYTDTQYF.